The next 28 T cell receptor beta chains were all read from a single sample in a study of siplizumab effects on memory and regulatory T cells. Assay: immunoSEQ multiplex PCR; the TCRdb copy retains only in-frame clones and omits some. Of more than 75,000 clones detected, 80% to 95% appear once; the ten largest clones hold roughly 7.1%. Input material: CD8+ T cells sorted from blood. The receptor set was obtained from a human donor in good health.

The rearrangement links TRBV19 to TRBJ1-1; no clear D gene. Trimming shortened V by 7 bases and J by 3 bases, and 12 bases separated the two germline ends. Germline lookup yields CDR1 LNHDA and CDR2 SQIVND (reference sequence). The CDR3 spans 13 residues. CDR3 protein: CASMGDLHTEAFF. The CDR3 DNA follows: TGTGCCAGTATGGGAGATTTACACACTGAAGCTTTCTTT. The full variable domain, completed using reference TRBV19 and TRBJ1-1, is DGGITQSPKYLFRKEGQNVTLSCEQNLNHDAMYWYRQDPGQGLRLIYYSQIVNDFQKGDIAEGYSVSREKKESFPLTVTSAQKNPTAFYLCASMGDLHTEAFFGQGTRLTVV.

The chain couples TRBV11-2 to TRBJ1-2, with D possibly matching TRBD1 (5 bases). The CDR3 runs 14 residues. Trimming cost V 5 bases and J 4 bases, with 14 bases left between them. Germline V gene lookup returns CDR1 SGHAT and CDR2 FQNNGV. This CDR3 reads CASSTGTASYGYTF. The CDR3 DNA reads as TGTGCCAGCAGCACCGGGACGGCAAGCTATGGCTACACCTTC.

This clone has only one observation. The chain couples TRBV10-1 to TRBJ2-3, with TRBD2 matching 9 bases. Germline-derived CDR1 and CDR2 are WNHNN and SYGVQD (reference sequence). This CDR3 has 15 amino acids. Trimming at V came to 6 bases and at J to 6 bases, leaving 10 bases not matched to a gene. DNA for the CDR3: TGCGCCAGCAGCCCCCGGGCTAGCGGGGTTGATACGCAGTATTTT. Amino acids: CASSPRASGVDTQYF.

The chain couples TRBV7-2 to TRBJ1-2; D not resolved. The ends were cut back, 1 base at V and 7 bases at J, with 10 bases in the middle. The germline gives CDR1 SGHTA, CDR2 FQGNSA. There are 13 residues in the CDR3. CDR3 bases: TGTGCCAGCAGCTTAGACCCGGGAGGTGGCTACACCTTC. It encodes CASSLDPGGGYTF.

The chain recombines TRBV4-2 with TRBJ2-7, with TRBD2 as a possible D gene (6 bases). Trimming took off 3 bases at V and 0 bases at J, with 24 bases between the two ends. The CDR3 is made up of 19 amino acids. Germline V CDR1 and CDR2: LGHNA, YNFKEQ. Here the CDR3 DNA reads TGTGCCAGCAGCCACCCGGCGCCGACGGGGGAAGGTTTCTCCTACGAGCAGTACTTC. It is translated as CASSHPAPTGEGFSYEQYF.

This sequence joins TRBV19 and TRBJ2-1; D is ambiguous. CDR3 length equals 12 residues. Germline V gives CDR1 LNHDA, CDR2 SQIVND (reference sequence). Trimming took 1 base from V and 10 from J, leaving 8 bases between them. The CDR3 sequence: CASSIAGREQFF. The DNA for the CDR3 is TGTGCCAGTAGTATAGCAGGCCGGGAGCAGTTCTTC.

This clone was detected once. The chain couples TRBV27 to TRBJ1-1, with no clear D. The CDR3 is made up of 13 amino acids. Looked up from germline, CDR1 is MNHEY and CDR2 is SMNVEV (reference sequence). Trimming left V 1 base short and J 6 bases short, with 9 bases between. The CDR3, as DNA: TGTGCCAGCAGTTTATATGAAAAGGCTGAAGCTTTCTTT. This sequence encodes CASSLYEKAEAFF.

In DNA form, the CDR3 reads TGTGCCAGCTCATCCATCGACGGGTACAATGAGCAGTTCTTC. It yields the protein CASSSIDGYNEQFF. The gene calls are TRBV18 and TRBJ2-1, with no clear D. This CDR3 spans 14 amino acids. Trimming left V 5 bases short and J 4 bases short, with 12 bases between. Germline V lookup: CDR1 KGHSH, CDR2 LQKENI. Full variable domain (missing parts from reference TRBV18 and TRBJ2-1): NAGVMQNPRHLVRRRGQEARLRCSPMKGHSHVYWYRQLPEEGLKFMVYLQKENIIDESGMPKERFSAEFPKEGPSILRIQQVVRGDSAAYFCASSSIDGYNEQFFGPGTRLTVL.

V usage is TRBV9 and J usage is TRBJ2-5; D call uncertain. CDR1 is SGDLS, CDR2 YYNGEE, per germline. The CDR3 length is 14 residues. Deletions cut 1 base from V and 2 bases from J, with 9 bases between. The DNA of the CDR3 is TGTGCCAGCAGCGTAACGACTCAACAAGAGACCCAGTACTTC. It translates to CASSVTTQQETQYF. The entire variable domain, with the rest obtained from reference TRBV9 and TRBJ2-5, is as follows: DSGVTQTPKHLITATGQRVTLRCSPRSGDLSVYWYQQSLDQGLQFLIQYYNGEERAKGNILERFSAQQFPDLHSELNLSSLELGDSALYFCASSVTTQQETQYFGPGTRLLVL.

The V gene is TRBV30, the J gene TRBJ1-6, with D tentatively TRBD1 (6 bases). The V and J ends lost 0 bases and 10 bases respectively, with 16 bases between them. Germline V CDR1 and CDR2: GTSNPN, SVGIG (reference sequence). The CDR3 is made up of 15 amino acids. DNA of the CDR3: TGTGCCTGGAGTGTAGGTTCGGGGGCACGGTCACCCCTCCACTTT. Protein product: CAWSVGSGARSPLHF.

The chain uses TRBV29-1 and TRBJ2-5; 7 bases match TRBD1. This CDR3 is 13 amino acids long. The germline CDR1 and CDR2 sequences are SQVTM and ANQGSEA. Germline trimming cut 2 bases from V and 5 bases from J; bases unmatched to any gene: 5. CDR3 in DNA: TGCAGCGTTGAAACAGGGGCCTGGGAGACCCAGTACTTC. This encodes CSVETGAWETQYF.

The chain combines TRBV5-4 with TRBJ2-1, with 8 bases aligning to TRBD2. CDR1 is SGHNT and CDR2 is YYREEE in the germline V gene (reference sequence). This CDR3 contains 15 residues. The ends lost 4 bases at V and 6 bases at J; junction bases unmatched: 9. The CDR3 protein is CASSPPGGVFNEQFF. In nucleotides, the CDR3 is TGTGCCAGCAGCCCTCCGGGGGGGGTGTTCAATGAGCAGTTCTTC.

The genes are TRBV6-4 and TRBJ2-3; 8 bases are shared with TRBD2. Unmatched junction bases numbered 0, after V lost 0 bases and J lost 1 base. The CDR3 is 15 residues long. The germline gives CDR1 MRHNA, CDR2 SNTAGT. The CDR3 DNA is TGTGCCAGCAGTGACTCGCGGGGGGGCACAGATACGCAGTATTTT. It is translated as CASSDSRGGTDTQYF.

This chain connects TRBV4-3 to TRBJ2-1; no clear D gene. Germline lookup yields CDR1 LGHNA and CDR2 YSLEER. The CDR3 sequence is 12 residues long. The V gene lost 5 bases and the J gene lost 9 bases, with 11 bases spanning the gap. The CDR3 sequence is CASSSRPGEQFF. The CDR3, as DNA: TGCGCCAGCAGCTCAAGGCCGGGTGAGCAGTTCTTC.

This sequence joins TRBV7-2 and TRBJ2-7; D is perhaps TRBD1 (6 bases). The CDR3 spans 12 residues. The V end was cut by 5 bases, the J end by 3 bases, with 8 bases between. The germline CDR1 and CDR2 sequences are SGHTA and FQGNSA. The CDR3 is CASSRRGYEQYF. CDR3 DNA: TGTGCCAGCAGCCGCAGGGGCTACGAGCAGTACTTC.

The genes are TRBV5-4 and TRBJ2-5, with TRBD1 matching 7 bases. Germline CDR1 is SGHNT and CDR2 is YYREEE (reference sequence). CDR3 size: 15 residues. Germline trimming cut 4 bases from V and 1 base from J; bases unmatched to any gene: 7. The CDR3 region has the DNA TGTGCCAGCAGCACCCCACGGGACAGCCAAGAGACCCAGTACTTC. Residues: CASSTPRDSQETQYF.

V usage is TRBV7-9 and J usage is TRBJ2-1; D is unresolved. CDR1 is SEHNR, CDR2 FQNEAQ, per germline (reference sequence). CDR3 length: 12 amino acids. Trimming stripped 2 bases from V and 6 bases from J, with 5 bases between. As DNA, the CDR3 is TGTGCCAGCAGCTTATCGGCCAATGAGCAGTTCTTC. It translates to CASSLSANEQFF. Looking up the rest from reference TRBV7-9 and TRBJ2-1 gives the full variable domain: DTGVSQNPRHKITKRGQNVTFRCDPISEHNRLYWYRQTLGQGPEFLTYFQNEAQLEKSRLLSDRFSAERPKGSFSTLEIQRTEQGDSAMYLCASSLSANEQFFGPGTRLTVL.

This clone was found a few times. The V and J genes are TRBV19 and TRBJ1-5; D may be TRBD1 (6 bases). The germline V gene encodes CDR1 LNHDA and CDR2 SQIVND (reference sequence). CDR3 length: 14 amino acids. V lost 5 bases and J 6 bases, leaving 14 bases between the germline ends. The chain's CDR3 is CASSERGGGQPQHF. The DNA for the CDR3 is TGTGCCAGTAGTGAGAGGGGAGGGGGTCAGCCCCAGCATTTT.

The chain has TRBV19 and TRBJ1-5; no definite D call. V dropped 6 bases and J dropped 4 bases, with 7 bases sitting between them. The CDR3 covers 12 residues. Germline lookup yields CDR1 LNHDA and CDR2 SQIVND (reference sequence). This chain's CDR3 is CASSPQNQPQHF. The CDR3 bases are TGTGCCAGTAGCCCCCAGAATCAGCCCCAGCATTTT.

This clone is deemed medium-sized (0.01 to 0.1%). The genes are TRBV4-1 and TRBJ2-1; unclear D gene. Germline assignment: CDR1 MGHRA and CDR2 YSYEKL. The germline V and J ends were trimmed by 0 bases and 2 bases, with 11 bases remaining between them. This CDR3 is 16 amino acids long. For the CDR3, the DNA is TGCGCCAGCAGCCAAGATCCCCTAGTTACCTACAATGAGCAGTTCTTC. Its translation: CASSQDPLVTYNEQFF.

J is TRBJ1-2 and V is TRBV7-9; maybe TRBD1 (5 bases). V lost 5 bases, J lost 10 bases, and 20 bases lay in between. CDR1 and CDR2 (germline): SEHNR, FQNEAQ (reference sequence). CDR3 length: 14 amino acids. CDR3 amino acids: CASSRRDGFSVYTF. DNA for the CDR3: TGTGCCAGCAGCCGCCGGGACGGGTTTTCGGTCTACACCTTC.

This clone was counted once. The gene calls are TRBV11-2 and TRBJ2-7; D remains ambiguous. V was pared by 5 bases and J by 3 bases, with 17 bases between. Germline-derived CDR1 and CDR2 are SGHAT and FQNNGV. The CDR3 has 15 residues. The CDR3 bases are TGTGCCAGCAGCCTGGCAACCGGAAGAGACTACGAGCAGTACTTC. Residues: CASSLATGRDYEQYF. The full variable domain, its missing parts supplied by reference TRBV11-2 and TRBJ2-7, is EAGVAQSPRYKIIEKRQSVAFWCNPISGHATLYWYQQILGQGPKLLIQFQNNGVVDDSQLPKDRFSAERLKGVDSTLKIQPAKLEDSAVYLCASSLATGRDYEQYFGPGTRLTVT.

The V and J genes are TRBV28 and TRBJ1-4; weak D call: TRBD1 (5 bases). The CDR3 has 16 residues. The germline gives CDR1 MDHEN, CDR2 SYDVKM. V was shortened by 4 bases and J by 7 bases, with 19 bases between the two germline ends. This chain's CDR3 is CASSSPPGGYSEKLFF. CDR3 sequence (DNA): TGTGCCAGCAGTTCCCCCCCCGGGGGGTATTCTGAAAAACTGTTTTTT.

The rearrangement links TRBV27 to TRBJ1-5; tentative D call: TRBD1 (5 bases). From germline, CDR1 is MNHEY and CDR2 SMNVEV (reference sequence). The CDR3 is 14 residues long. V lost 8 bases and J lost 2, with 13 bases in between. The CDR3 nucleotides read TGTGCCAGCTGGGGGGGTTTGGGCAATCAGCCCCAGCATTTT. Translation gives CASWGGLGNQPQHF.

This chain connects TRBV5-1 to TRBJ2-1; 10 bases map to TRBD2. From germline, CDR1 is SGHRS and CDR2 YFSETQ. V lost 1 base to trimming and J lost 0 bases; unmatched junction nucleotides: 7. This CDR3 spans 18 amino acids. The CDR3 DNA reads TGCGCCAGCAGCTTGCTAGCGGGAGAAGGGTACTCCTACAATGAGCAGTTCTTC. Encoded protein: CASSLLAGEGYSYNEQFF. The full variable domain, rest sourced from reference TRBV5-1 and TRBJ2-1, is KAGVTQTPRYLIKTRGQQVTLSCSPISGHRSVSWYQQTPGQGLQFLFEYFSETQRNKGNFPGRFSGRQFSNSRSEMNVSTLELGDSALYLCASSLLAGEGYSYNEQFFGPGTRLTVL.

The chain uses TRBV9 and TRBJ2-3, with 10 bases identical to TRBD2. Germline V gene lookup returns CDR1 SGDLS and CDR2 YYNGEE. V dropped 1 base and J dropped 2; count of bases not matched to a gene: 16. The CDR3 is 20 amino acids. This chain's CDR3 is CASSVSSQLSSGGHTDTQYF. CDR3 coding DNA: TGTGCCAGCAGCGTATCCTCTCAGTTATCTAGCGGGGGACACACAGATACGCAGTATTTT. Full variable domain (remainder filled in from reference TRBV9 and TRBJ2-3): DSGVTQTPKHLITATGQRVTLRCSPRSGDLSVYWYQQSLDQGLQFLIQYYNGEERAKGNILERFSAQQFPDLHSELNLSSLELGDSALYFCASSVSSQLSSGGHTDTQYFGPGTRLTVL.

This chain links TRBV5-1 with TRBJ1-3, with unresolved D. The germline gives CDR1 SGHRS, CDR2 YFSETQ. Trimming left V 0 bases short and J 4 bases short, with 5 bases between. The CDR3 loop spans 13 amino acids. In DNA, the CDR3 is TGCGCCAGCAGCTTGGAAGGAGGAAACACCATATATTTT. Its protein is CASSLEGGNTIYF.

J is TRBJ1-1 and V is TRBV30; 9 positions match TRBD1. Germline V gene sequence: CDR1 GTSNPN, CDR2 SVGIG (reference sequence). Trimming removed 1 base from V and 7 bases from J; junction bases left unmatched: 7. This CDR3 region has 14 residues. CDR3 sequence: CAWSATGGILEAFF. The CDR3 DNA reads TGTGCCTGGAGTGCCACAGGGGGCATCCTTGAAGCTTTCTTT.